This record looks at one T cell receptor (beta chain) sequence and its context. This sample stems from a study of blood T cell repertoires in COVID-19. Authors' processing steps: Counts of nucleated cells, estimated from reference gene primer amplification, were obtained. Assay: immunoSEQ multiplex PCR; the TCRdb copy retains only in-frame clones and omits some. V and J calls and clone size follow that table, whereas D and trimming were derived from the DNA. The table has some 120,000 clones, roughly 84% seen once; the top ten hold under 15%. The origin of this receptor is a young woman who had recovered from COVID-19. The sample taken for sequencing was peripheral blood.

DNA for the CDR3: TGTGCCAGCTCACGCATAGAGGGGGTTCCCAATGAGCAGTTCTTC. It translates to CASSRIEGVPNEQFF. The V call is TRBV18, the J call TRBJ2-1, with a weak D call TRBD1 (6 bases). This CDR3 has 15 amino acids. Germline lookup yields CDR1 KGHSH and CDR2 LQKENI. Trimming stripped 4 bases from V and 6 bases from J, with 16 bases between.